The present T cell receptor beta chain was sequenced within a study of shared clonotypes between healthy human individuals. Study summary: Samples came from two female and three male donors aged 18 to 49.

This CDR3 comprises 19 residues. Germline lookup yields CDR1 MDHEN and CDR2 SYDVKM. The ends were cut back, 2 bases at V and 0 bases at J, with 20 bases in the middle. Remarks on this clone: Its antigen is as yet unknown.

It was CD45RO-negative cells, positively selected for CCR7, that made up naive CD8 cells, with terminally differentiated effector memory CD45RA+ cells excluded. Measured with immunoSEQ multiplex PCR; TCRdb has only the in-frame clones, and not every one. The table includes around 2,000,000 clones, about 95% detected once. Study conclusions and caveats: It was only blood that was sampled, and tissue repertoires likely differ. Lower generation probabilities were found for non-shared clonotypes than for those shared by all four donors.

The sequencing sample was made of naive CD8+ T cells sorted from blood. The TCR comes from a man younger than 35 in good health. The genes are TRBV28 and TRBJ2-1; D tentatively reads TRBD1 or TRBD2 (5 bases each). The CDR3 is CASSLELAKGSSSYNEQFF. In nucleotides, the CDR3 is TGTGCCAGCAGTTTAGAGCTAGCAAAGGGGTCGAGCTCCTACAATGAGCAGTTCTTC. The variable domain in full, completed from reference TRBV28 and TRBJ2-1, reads DVKVTQSSRYLVKRTGEKVFLECVQDMDHENMFWYRQDPGLGLRLIYFSYDVKMKEKGDIPEGYSVSREKKERFSLILESASTNQTSMYLCASSLELAKGSSSYNEQFFGPGTRLTVL.